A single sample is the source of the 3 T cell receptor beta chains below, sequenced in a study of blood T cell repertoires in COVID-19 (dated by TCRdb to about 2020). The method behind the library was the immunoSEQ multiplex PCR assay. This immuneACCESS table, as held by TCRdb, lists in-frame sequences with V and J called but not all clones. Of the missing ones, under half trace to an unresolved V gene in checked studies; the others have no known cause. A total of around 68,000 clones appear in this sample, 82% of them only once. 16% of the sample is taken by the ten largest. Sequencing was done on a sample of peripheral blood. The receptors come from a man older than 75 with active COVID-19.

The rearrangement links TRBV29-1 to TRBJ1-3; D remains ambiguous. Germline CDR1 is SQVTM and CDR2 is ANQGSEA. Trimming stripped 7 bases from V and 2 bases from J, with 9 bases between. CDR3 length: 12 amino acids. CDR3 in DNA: TGCAGCGCCCTCCTCCCTGGAAACACCATATATTTT. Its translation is CSALLPGNTIYF.

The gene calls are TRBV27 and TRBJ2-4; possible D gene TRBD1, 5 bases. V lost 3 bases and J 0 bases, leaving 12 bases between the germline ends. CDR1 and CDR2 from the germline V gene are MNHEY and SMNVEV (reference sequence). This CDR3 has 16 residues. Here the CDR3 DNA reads TGTGCCAGCAGTTTCAGACAGACACTAGCCAAAAACATTCAGTACTTC. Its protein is CASSFRQTLAKNIQYF.

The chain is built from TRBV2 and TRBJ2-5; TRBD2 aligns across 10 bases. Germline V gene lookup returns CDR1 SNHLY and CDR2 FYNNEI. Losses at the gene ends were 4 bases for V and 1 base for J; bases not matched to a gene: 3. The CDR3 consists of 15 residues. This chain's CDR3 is CASSGSSGGQETQYF. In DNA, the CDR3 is TGTGCCAGCAGTGGCTCTAGCGGGGGCCAAGAGACCCAGTACTTC.